This TCR beta chain appears in the sequencing data of a study of blood T cells in healthy people across ages. Study findings and constraints: Estimates drawn from one million T cells were deemed to understate diversity.

After removal of 4 bases from V and 4 bases from J, the junction contained 13 bases not matched to a gene. This CDR3 contains 16 residues. Germline-derived CDR1 and CDR2 are LGHDT and YNNKEL (reference sequence). Healthy Russian Caucasian donors spanned ages about 6 to 90 years. Notes on this clonotype: Its antigen is unknown.

Combining a sample-barcoded 5' primer with a J-beta primer mix, a second PCR ran for roughly 6 to 12 cycles. TCRdb processed the 5' RACE reads anew with MiXCR; each CDR3 protein has one entry. The table has some 640,000 distinct CDR3 sequences, over 45% seen once. The source of this sequence is a woman aged 60-75 years in good health. Sequencing was done on a sample of blood. The V gene is TRBV3-1, the J gene TRBJ2-7, with 7 bases fitting TRBD2. The CDR3 DNA reads TGTGCCAGCAGCCGCCCCCCTGGCGGGAGTGCGTACGAGCAGTACTTC. Protein sequence: CASSRPPGGSAYEQYF.